This entry concerns a single TCR beta chain. This sample is drawn from a study of blood T cell repertoires in COVID-19. Authors' processing steps: Reference gene primer amplification gave estimated nucleated cell counts. Only in-frame clones appear in the TCRdb table, and some are missing; sequencing was by immunoSEQ multiplex PCR. D and trimming come from the DNA, and the V and J calls and clone size come from that table. The table lists around 250,000 clones, roughly 86% of them singletons. The V end lost 0 bases, the J end lost 9 bases, and 14 bases lay between the germline ends. Per germline, CDR1 WSHSY and CDR2 SAAADI. The CDR3 consists of 14 residues.

This clonotype was obtained from a man aged 18-30 years with active or convalescent COVID-19. The chain carries TRBV10-2 and TRBJ1-2; a possible D gene is TRBD1 (5 bases). Sequences were obtained from peripheral blood. The CDR3 DNA follows: TGCGCCAGCAGTGAGTCTGGAGGGGTGTATAGCTACACCTTC. As protein: CASSESGGVYSYTF.